Listed below are T cell receptor beta chains from one sample, sequenced in a study of blood T cell repertoires in COVID-19. Sequenced by immunoSEQ multiplex PCR; TCRdb stores in-frame clones only, minus some. The table has 350,000 to 400,000 clones, roughly nine tenths seen once. The sequenced material came from PBMCs or T cells enriched from blood (not recorded which). These receptors were collected from a man aged 18 to 29 who had recovered from COVID-19. Both conserved end residues are part of each CDR3. The D gene is left open where the match is weak. Part of the rows lack a size; the others show once, few, many or a class for expanded clones.

clone size: .
D gene: .
V gene: TRBV7-7
J gene: TRBJ2-2
CDR3 DNA: TGTGCCAGCAGCTTAGGGGGGGTCTCCGGGGAGCTGTTTTTT
CDR3 protein: CASSLGGVSGELFF

clone size: .
D gene: TRBD2
V gene: TRBV24-1
J gene: TRBJ2-1
CDR3 DNA: TGTGCCACCAGTGGCCCGGGACTAGTATCCAATGAGCAGTTCTTC
CDR3 protein: CATSGPGLVSNEQFF

clone size: .
D gene: .
V gene: TRBV20-1
J gene: TRBJ1-1
CDR3 DNA: TGCCTTCGGGGGGGGAACACTGAAGCTTTCTTT
CDR3 protein: CLRGGNTEAFF

clone size: .
D gene: .
V gene: TRBV14
J gene: TRBJ2-7
CDR3 DNA: TGTGCCAGCAGCCCTTGGGGCGGCTCCTACGAGCAGTACTTC
CDR3 protein: CASSPWGGSYEQYF

clone size: .
D gene: .
V gene: TRBV29-1
J gene: TRBJ2-2
CDR3 DNA: TGCAGCGTTGAAGATGTCGGCGGGGCGCCAGGAAAAAACACCGGGGAGCTGTTTTTT
CDR3 protein: CSVEDVGGAPGKNTGELFF

clone size: once
D gene: .
V gene: TRBV5-1
J gene: TRBJ2-5
CDR3 DNA: TGCGCCAGCAGCCCTGTGCCAGGGGAGTACCAAGAGACCCAGTACTTC
CDR3 protein: CASSPVPGEYQETQYF

clone size: .
D gene: .
V gene: TRBV28
J gene: TRBJ1-6
CDR3 DNA: TGTGCCAGCAGTGACCTTGGGCGCAATTCACCCCTCCACTTT
CDR3 protein: CASSDLGRNSPLHF

clone size: once
D gene: TRBD1
V gene: TRBV10-3
J gene: TRBJ2-5
CDR3 DNA: TGTGCCATCAGCGAGGACAGGGACCGTGAGACCCAGTACTTC
CDR3 protein: CAISEDRDRETQYF

clone size: once
D gene: TRBD1
V gene: TRBV18
J gene: TRBJ1-1
CDR3 DNA: TGTGCCAGCTCACCCCAAAGTCCCGGGACAGGGGTCGGTGAAGCTTTCTTT
CDR3 protein: CASSPQSPGTGVGEAFF

clone size: once
D gene: TRBD1
V gene: TRBV12-5
J gene: TRBJ2-2
CDR3 DNA: TGTGCTAGTGGTCCATGGACAGGGAACACCGGGGAGCTGTTTTTT
CDR3 protein: CASGPWTGNTGELFF

clone size: .
D gene: TRBD1
V gene: TRBV27
J gene: TRBJ1-1
CDR3 DNA: TGTGCCAGCAGAGGACAGGGGATGAACACTGAAGCTTTCTTT
CDR3 protein: CASRGQGMNTEAFF

clone size: once
D gene: TRBD2
V gene: TRBV7-6
J gene: TRBJ2-1
CDR3 DNA: TGTGCCAGCAGCTTAACGCCTAGCGGGACCTACAATGAGCAGTTCTTC
CDR3 protein: CASSLTPSGTYNEQFF

clone size: .
D gene: TRBD1
V gene: TRBV7-9
J gene: TRBJ1-2
CDR3 DNA: TGTGCCAGCAGCTTAGTATCTCTCTCCAGGGGGCATGGCTACACCTTC
CDR3 protein: CASSLVSLSRGHGYTF

clone size: .
D gene: TRBD2
V gene: TRBV9
J gene: TRBJ2-1
CDR3 DNA: TGTGCCAGCAGCGTAGCTGAGACGGGAGGCCCGGCCAACAATGAGCAGTTCTTC
CDR3 protein: CASSVAETGGPANNEQFF

clone size: .
D gene: TRBD2
V gene: TRBV4-1
J gene: TRBJ2-7
CDR3 DNA: TGCGCCAGCAGCCACCTCCTGGGGGGGGATTACGAGCAGTACTTC
CDR3 protein: CASSHLLGGDYEQYF

clone size: .
D gene: .
V gene: TRBV11-1
J gene: TRBJ2-7
CDR3 DNA: TGTGCCAGCCGGCAGGGGAACTTCGACGAGCAGTACTTC
CDR3 protein: CASRQGNFDEQYF

clone size: .
D gene: TRBD2
V gene: TRBV11-1
J gene: TRBJ2-7
CDR3 DNA: TGTGCCAGCAGCGCCCGGACTAGCGTGGCCTACGAGCAGTACTTC
CDR3 protein: CASSARTSVAYEQYF

clone size: .
D gene: TRBD2
V gene: TRBV5-4
J gene: TRBJ2-3
CDR3 DNA: TGTGCCAGCAGGGGGGGGGTTAGCACAGATACGCAGTATTTT
CDR3 protein: CASRGGVSTDTQYF

clone size: .
D gene: .
V gene: TRBV5-1
J gene: TRBJ2-3
CDR3 DNA: TGCGCCAGCGCTCCTTCGGGGGCGGGGGCCACTAGCACAGATACGCAGTATTTT
CDR3 protein: CASAPSGAGATSTDTQYF

clone size: once
D gene: TRBD1
V gene: TRBV7-9
J gene: TRBJ2-3
CDR3 DNA: TGTGCCAGCAGCAGGGGGCCAAACACAGATACGCAGTATTTT
CDR3 protein: CASSRGPNTDTQYF

clone size: .
D gene: .
V gene: TRBV28
J gene: TRBJ2-7
CDR3 DNA: TGTGCCAGCAGTTTCGCGGGCCTCTACGAGCAGTACTTC
CDR3 protein: CASSFAGLYEQYF

clone size: .
D gene: .
V gene: TRBV7-2
J gene: TRBJ1-5
CDR3 DNA: TGTGCCAGCAGCGCCAGGTTCAATCAGCCCCAGCATTTT
CDR3 protein: CASSARFNQPQHF

clone size: .
D gene: TRBD1
V gene: TRBV28
J gene: TRBJ2-2
CDR3 DNA: TGTGCCAGCTTAAACCCGGGACAGGGGCTGTACACCGGGGAGCTGTTTTTT
CDR3 protein: CASLNPGQGLYTGELFF

clone size: once
D gene: .
V gene: TRBV7-8
J gene: TRBJ1-5
CDR3 DNA: TGTGCCAGCAGCTCCGGCGGCCCACGGTGGCCCCAGCATTTT
CDR3 protein: CASSSGGPRWPQHF

clone size: .
D gene: .
V gene: TRBV18
J gene: TRBJ2-7
CDR3 DNA: TGTGCCAGCTCACCACCAGGCTTCTATGGGGAGGGGGGGAACGAGCAGTACTTC
CDR3 protein: CASSPPGFYGEGGNEQYF

clone size: .
D gene: .
V gene: TRBV7-2
J gene: TRBJ1-6
CDR3 DNA: TGTGCCAGCAGCTTACGGGACATTGGACGGTATAATTCACCCCTCCACTTT
CDR3 protein: CASSLRDIGRYNSPLHF

clone size: few
D gene: .
V gene: TRBV11-3
J gene: TRBJ2-5
CDR3 DNA: TGTGCCAGCAGCTCGACGGGACAACAAGAGACCCAGTACTTC
CDR3 protein: CASSSTGQQETQYF

clone size: once
D gene: TRBD1
V gene: TRBV10-1
J gene: TRBJ1-2
CDR3 DNA: TGCGCCAGCAGACTACAGGGGGCCCTCTCCTATGGCTACACCTTC
CDR3 protein: CASRLQGALSYGYTF

clone size: .
D gene: .
V gene: TRBV30
J gene: TRBJ1-5
CDR3 DNA: TGTGCCTGGAGTGTAGGACAGTTCAATCAGCCCCAGCATTTT
CDR3 protein: CAWSVGQFNQPQHF

clone size: .
D gene: TRBD2
V gene: TRBV30
J gene: TRBJ2-2
CDR3 DNA: TGTGCCTGGAGTGTTGGTCTAGCGGAGAACACCGGGGAGCTGTTTTTT
CDR3 protein: CAWSVGLAENTGELFF

clone size: .
D gene: TRBD1
V gene: TRBV7-6
J gene: TRBJ1-4
CDR3 DNA: TGTGCCAGCAGGGGGGGACAGGGGGAGGAAAAACTGTTTTTT
CDR3 protein: CASRGGQGEEKLFF

clone size: .
D gene: .
V gene: TRBV19
J gene: TRBJ2-1
CDR3 DNA: TGTGCCAGTAGTGCTACTATCTCCTACAATGAGCAGTTCTTC
CDR3 protein: CASSATISYNEQFF

clone size: .
D gene: .
V gene: TRBV6-2/TRBV6-3
J gene: TRBJ1-5
CDR3 DNA: TGTGCCAGCAGTTACTCAGGGGCGATCAATCAGCCCCAGCATTTT
CDR3 protein: CASSYSGAINQPQHF

clone size: .
D gene: TRBD1
V gene: TRBV9
J gene: TRBJ2-1
CDR3 DNA: TGTGCCAGCAGCGTCGTACCGGGACAGGTCAGAAATGAGCAGTTCTTC
CDR3 protein: CASSVVPGQVRNEQFF

clone size: .
D gene: .
V gene: TRBV4-1
J gene: TRBJ2-1
CDR3 DNA: TGCGCCAGCAGCCAACAGGGGACGGGACAAGTCTACAATGAGCAGTTCTTC
CDR3 protein: CASSQQGTGQVYNEQFF

clone size: .
D gene: TRBD2
V gene: TRBV19
J gene: TRBJ2-3
CDR3 DNA: TGTGCCAGTAGTGGCCGAAGCGGGGTCACAGATACGCAGTATTTT
CDR3 protein: CASSGRSGVTDTQYF

clone size: once
D gene: .
V gene: TRBV4-1
J gene: TRBJ2-3
CDR3 DNA: TGCGCCAGCAGCCAACAACCTAGTATGATAGATACGCAGTATTTT
CDR3 protein: CASSQQPSMIDTQYF

clone size: .
D gene: .
V gene: TRBV19
J gene: TRBJ2-7
CDR3 DNA: TGTGCCAGTAGTCTCGGACATGACTCCTACGAGCAGTACTTC
CDR3 protein: CASSLGHDSYEQYF

clone size: once
D gene: TRBD1
V gene: TRBV19
J gene: TRBJ1-4
CDR3 DNA: TGTGCCAGTAGCTCGGGACAGGCGGGAGAAAAACTGTTTTTT
CDR3 protein: CASSSGQAGEKLFF

clone size: once
D gene: TRBD2
V gene: TRBV2
J gene: TRBJ2-5
CDR3 DNA: TGTGCCAGCAGTGACCTAGCGGGGAGCGGCGCAGAGACCCAGTACTTC
CDR3 protein: CASSDLAGSGAETQYF

clone size: .
D gene: TRBD2
V gene: TRBV28
J gene: TRBJ2-1
CDR3 DNA: TGTGCCAGCAGTCCCGGGACTAGTGTCGGTGAGCAGTTCTTC
CDR3 protein: CASSPGTSVGEQFF

clone size: .
D gene: TRBD1
V gene: TRBV11-1
J gene: TRBJ2-3
CDR3 DNA: TGTGCCAGCAGCAACATGGGACAGTTGAGCACAGATACGCAGTATTTT
CDR3 protein: CASSNMGQLSTDTQYF

clone size: .
D gene: .
V gene: TRBV15
J gene: TRBJ1-6
CDR3 DNA: TGTGCCACCAGCGTCCGGACAGCAAATTCACCCCTCCACTTT
CDR3 protein: CATSVRTANSPLHF

clone size: .
D gene: TRBD2
V gene: TRBV24-1
J gene: TRBJ2-1
CDR3 DNA: TGTGCCACCAGTGGGGGGGGACTAGTCAATGAGCAGTTCTTC
CDR3 protein: CATSGGGLVNEQFF